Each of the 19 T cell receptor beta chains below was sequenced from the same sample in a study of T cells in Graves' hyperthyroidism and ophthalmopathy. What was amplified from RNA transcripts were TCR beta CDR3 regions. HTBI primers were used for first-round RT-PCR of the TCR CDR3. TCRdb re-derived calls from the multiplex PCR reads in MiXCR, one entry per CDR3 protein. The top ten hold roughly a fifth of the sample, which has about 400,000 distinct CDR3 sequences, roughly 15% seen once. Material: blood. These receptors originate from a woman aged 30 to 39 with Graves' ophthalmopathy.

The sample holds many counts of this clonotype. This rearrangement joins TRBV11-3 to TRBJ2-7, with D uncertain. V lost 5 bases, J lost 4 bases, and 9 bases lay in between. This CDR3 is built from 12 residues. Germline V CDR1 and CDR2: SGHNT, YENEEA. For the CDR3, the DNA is TGTGCCAGCAGCGTGACTCTTTACGAGCAGTACTTC. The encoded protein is CASSVTLYEQYF.

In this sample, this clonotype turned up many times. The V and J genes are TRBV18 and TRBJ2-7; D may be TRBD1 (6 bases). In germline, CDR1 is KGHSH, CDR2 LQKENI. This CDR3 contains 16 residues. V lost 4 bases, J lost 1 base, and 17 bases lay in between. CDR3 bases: TGTGCCAGCTCACACACCAGGGGTAGCAGGTCCTACGAGCAGTACTTC. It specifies CASSHTRGSRSYEQYF.

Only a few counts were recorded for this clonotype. The CDR3 protein is CASSFQLAGGYEQYF. CDR3 sequence (DNA): TGTGCCAGCAGTTTCCAACTAGCGGGGGGGTACGAGCAGTACTTC. The chain recombines TRBV6-2 or TRBV6-3 with TRBJ2-7; 13 nucleotides match TRBD2. Germline V gene data show CDR1 as MNHEY and CDR2 as SVGEGT. The CDR3 consists of 15 residues. V lost 4 bases, J lost 4 bases, and 4 bases stayed unmatched.

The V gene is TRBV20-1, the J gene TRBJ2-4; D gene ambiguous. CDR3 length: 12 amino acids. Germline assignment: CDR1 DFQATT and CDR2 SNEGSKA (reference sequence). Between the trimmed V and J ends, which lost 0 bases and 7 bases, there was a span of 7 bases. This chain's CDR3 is CSARDRLNIQYF. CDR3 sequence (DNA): TGCAGTGCTAGAGATCGACTCAACATTCAGTACTTC.

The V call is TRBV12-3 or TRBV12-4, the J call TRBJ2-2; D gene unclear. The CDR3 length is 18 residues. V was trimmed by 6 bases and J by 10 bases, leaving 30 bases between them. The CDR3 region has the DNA TGTGCCAGCAGCCAAACCTCTGGCCGATTCGGCAATCACCCGGAGCTGTTTTTT. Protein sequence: CASSQTSGRFGNHPELFF.

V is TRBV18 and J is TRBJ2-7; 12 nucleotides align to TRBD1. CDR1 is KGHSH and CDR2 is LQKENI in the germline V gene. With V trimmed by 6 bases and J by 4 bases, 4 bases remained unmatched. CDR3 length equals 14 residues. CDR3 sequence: CASSGQGAWYEQYF. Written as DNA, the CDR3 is TGTGCCAGCTCGGGACAGGGGGCGTGGTACGAGCAGTACTTC.

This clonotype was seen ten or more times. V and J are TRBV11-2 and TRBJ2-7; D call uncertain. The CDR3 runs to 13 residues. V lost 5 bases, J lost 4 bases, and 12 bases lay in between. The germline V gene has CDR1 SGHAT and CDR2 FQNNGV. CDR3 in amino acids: CASSLTRSYEQYF. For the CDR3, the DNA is TGTGCCAGCAGCCTAACCAGGTCATACGAGCAGTACTTC.

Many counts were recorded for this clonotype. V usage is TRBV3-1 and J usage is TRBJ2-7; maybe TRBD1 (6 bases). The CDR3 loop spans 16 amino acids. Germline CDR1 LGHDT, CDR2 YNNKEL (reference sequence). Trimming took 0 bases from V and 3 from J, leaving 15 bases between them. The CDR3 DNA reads TGTGCCAGCAGCCAAGACGCCGGGACAAAAAGCTACGAGCAGTACTTC. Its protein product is CASSQDAGTKSYEQYF.

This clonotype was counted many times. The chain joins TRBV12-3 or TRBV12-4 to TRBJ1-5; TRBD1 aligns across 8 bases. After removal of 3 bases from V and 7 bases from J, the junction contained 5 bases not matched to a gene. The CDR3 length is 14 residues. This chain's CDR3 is CASSFSQGAQPQHF. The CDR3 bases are TGTGCCAGCAGTTTCTCGCAGGGGGCACAGCCCCAGCATTTT.

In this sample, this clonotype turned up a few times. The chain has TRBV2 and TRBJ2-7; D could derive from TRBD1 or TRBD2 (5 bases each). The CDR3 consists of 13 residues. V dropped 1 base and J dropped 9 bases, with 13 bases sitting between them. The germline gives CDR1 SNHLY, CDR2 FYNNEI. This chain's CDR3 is CASSEVAHGAQYF. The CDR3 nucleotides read TGTGCCAGCAGTGAAGTGGCCCACGGGGCGCAGTACTTC.

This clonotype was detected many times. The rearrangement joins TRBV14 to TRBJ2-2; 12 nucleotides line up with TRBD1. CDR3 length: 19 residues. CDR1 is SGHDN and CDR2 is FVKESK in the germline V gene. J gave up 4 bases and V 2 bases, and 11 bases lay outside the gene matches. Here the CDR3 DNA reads TGTGCCAGCAGCCAATCGCGGGACAGGGGGCTTCGAGGCACCGGGGAGCTGTTTTTT. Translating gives CASSQSRDRGLRGTGELFF.

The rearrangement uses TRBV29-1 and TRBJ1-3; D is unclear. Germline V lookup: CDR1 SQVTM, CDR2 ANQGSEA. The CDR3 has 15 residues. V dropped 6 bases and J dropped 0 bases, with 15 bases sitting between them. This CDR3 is CSVSPLGGSGNTIYF. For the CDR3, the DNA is TGCAGCGTGAGCCCGCTGGGTGGCTCTGGAAACACCATATATTTT.

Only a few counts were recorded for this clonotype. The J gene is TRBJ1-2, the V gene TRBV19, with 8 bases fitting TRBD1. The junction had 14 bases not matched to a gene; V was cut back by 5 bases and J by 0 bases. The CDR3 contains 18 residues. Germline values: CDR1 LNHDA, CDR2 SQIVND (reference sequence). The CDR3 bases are TGTGCCAGTAGTGTTTCTCCGGGACAGGCTTCTACTAACTATGGCTACACCTTC. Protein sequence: CASSVSPGQASTNYGYTF. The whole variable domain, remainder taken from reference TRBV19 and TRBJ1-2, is DGGITQSPKYLFRKEGQNVTLSCEQNLNHDAMYWYRQDPGQGLRLIYYSQIVNDFQKGDIAEGYSVSREKKESFPLTVTSAQKNPTAFYLCASSVSPGQASTNYGYTFGSGTRLTVV.

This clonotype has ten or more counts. Here the CDR3 DNA reads TGTGCCTGGGGGAGACCATGGGGGGGCTCGACCAAAAACATTCAGTACTTC. Protein sequence: CAWGRPWGGSTKNIQYF. The chain links TRBV30 to TRBJ2-4; maybe TRBD2 (7 bases). V was trimmed by 5 bases and J by 2 bases, leaving 22 bases between them. Germline-derived CDR1 and CDR2 are GTSNPN and SVGIG (reference sequence). The CDR3 runs 17 residues.

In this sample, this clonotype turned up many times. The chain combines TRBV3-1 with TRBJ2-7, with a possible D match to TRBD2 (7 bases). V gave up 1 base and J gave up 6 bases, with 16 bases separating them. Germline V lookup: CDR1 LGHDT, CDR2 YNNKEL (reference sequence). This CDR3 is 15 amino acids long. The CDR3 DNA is TGTGCCAGCAGCCAAGTCTGGGGGGGCTCGCTCGAGCAGTACTTC. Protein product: CASSQVWGGSLEQYF.

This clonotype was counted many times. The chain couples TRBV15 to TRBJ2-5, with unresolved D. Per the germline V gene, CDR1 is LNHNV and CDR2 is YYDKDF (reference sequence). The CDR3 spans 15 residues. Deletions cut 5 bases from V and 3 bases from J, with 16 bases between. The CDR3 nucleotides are TGTGCCACCAGCCCGAAAGGTCACAGAGAAGAGACCCAGTACTTC. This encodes CATSPKGHREETQYF.

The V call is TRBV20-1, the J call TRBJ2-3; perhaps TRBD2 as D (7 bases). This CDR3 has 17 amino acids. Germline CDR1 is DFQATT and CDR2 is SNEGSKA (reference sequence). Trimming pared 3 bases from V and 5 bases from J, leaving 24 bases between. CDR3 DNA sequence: TGCAGTGCTAGTCAGGGAGGGGGGTCCCTTCTCATAGATACGCAGTATTTT. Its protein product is CSASQGGGSLLIDTQYF.

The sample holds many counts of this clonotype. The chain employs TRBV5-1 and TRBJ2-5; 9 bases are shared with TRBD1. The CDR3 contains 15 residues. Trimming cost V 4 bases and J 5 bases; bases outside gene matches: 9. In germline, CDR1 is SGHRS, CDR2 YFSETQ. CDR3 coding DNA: TGCGCCAGCAGCCCCCCCGGGACAGGGTATGAGACCCAGTACTTC. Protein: CASSPPGTGYETQYF. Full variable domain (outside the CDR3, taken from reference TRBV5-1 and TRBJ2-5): KAGVTQTPRYLIKTRGQQVTLSCSPISGHRSVSWYQQTPGQGLQFLFEYFSETQRNKGNFPGRFSGRQFSNSRSEMNVSTLELGDSALYLCASSPPGTGYETQYFGPGTRLLVL.

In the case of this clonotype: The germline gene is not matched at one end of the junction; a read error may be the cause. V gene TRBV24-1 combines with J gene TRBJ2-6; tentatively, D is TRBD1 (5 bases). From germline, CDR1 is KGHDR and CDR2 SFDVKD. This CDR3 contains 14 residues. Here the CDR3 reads CATSPGSGASVLTF. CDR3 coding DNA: TGTGCCACCAGTCCTGGCTCTGGGGCCAGCGTCCTGACTTTC.